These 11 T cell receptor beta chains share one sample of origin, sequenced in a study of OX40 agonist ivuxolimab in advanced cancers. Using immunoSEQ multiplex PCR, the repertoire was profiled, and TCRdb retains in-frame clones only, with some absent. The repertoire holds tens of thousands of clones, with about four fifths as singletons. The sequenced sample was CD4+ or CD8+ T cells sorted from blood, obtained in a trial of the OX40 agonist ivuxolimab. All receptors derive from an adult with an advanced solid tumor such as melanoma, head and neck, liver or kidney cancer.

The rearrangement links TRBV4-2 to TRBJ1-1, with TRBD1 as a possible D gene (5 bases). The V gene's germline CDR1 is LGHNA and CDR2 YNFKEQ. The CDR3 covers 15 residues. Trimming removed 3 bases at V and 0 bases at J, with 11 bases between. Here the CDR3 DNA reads TGTGCCAGCAGCCACACAGGAGGATTGAACACTGAAGCTTTCTTT. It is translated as CASSHTGGLNTEAFF.

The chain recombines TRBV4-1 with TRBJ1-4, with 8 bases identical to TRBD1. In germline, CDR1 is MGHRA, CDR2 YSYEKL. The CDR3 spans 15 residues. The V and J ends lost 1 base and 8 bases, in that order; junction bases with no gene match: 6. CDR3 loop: CASSQAGGESEKLFF. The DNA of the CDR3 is TGCGCCAGCAGCCAAGCAGGGGGCGAGAGCGAAAAACTGTTTTTT.

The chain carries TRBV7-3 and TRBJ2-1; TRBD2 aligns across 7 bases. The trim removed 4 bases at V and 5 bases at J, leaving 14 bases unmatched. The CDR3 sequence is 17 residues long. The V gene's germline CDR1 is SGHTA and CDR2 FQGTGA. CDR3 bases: TGTGCCAGCAGCTCTGGGCCCCCTTCACTAGCGAACAATGAGCAGTTCTTC. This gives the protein CASSSGPPSLANNEQFF. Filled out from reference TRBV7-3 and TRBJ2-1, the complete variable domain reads GAGVSQTPSNKVTEKGKYVELRCDPISGHTALYWYRQSLGQGPEFLIYFQGTGAADDSGLPNDRFFAVRPEGSVSTLKIQRTERGDSAVYLCASSSGPPSLANNEQFFGPGTRLTVL.

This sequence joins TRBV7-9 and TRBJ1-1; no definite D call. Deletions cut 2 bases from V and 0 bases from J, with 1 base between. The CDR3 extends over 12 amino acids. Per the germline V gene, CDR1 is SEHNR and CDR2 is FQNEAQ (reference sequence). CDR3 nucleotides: TGTGCCAGCAGCTTATTGAACACTGAAGCTTTCTTT. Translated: CASSLLNTEAFF.

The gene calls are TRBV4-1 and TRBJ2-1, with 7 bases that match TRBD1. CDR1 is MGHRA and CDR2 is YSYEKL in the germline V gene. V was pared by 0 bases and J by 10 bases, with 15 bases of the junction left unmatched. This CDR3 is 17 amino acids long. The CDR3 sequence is CASSQDLLGDRALEQFF. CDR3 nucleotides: TGCGCCAGCAGCCAAGATCTTTTGGGCGACAGGGCTTTGGAGCAGTTCTTC.

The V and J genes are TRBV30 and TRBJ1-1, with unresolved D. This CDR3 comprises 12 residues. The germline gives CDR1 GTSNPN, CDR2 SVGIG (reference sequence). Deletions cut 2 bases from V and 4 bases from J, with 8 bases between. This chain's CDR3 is CAWSWVGTEAFF. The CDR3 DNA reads TGTGCCTGGAGTTGGGTTGGCACTGAAGCTTTCTTT.

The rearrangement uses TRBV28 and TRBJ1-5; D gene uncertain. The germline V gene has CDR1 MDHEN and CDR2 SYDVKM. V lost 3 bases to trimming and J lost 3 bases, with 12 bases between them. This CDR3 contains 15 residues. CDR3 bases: TGTGCCAGCAGTTTGGCTGACGGCTACAATCAGCCCCAGCATTTT. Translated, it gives CASSLADGYNQPQHF. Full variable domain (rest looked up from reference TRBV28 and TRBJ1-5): DVKVTQSSRYLVKRTGEKVFLECVQDMDHENMFWYRQDPGLGLRLIYFSYDVKMKEKGDIPEGYSVSREKKERFSLILESASTNQTSMYLCASSLADGYNQPQHFGDGTRLSIL.

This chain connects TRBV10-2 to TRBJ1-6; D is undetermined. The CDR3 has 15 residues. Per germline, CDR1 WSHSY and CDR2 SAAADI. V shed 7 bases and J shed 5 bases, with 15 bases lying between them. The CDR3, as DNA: TGCGCCAGCATTCAGACGGTGTTAAATAATTCACCCCTCCACTTT. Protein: CASIQTVLNNSPLHF.

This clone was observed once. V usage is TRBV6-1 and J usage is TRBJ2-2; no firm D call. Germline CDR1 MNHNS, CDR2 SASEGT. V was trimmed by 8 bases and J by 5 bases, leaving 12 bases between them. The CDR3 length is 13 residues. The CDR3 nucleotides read TGTGCCAGCGGTACCGATCTAACCGGGGAGCTGTTTTTT. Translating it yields CASGTDLTGELFF.

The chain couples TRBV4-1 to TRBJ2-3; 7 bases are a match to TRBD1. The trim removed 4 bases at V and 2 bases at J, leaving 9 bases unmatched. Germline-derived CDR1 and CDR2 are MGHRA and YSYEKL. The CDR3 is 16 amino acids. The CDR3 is CASSPWARGSTDTQYF. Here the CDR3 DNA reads TGCGCCAGCAGCCCCTGGGCCAGGGGGTCCACAGATACGCAGTATTTT.

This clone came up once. Here the CDR3 DNA reads TGCGCCAGCAGCTTGGGACTAACCGACTCCTACGAGCAGTACTTC. It encodes CASSLGLTDSYEQYF. This sequence joins TRBV5-1 and TRBJ2-7; weak D call: TRBD2 (5 bases). Trimming stripped 0 bases from V and 0 bases from J, with 10 bases between. The CDR3 is 15 residues long. Germline CDR1 is SGHRS and CDR2 is YFSETQ.